Here is one T cell receptor (beta chain) with its context. Its specificity is not known. This sample was taken from a study of cytomegalovirus exposure and HLA in healthy donors. Amplification used 60 Vbeta primers and 13 Jbeta primers. As processed by the authors: Counted up in a later analysis, unique TCR beta chains came to some 82 million, with around 9.9 million shared. Clones were read by immunoSEQ multiplex PCR, and TCRdb kept only the in-frame ones, dropping some. Clone size and the V and J calls come from that table; the DNA yielded D and trimming. The sample includes 200,000 to 250,000 clones, 77% of them seen just once. Germline V gives CDR1 SGHDT, CDR2 YYEEEE. This CDR3 is built from 14 residues. With 4 bases removed from V and 8 bases from J, the gap between germline ends came to 18 bases. General study findings and limits: Among CMV-associated TCR beta chains, most appeared HLA-restricted in a later analysis. In a later analysis, TCR beta V- and J-gene trimming was associated with a missense DCLRE1C variant. The study put around 180 TCR beta chains on its list as cytomegalovirus-associated.

The receptor's source is a woman aged 55-70 years in good health and CMV-seropositive. The material sequenced was PBMCs. The chain couples TRBV5-6 to TRBJ1-2; perhaps TRBD1 as D (5 bases). The CDR3 sequence is CASSPLFGGFGYTF. The CDR3 coding sequence is TGTGCCAGCAGCCCCCTTTTTGGGGGGTTCGGCTACACCTTC.